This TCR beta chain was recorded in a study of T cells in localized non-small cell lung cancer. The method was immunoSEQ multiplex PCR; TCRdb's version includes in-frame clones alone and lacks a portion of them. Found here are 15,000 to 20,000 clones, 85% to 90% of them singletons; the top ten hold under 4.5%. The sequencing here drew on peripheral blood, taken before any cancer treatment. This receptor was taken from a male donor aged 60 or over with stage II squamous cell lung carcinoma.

The CDR3 DNA is TGTGCCAGCAGTTGGGTACAGGCTGGGGCCAACGTCCTGACTTTC. It translates to CASSWVQAGANVLTF. The chain is built from TRBV27 and TRBJ2-6; a possible D gene is TRBD1 (5 bases). The CDR3 is 15 residues long. Germline V lookup: CDR1 MNHEY, CDR2 SMNVEV (reference sequence). Trimming took off 4 bases at V and 2 bases at J, with 9 bases between the two ends.